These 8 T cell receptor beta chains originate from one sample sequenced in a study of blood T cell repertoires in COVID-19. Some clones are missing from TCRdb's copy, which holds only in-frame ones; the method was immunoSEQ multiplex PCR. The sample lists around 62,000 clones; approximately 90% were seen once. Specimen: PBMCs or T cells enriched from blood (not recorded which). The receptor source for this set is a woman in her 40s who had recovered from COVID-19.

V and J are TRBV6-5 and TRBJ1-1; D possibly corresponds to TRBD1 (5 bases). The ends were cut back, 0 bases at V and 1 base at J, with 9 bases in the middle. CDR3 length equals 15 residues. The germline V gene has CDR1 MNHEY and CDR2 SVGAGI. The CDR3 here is CASSYSGGTNTEAFF. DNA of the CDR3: TGTGCCAGCAGTTACTCGGGGGGAACGAACACTGAAGCTTTCTTT.

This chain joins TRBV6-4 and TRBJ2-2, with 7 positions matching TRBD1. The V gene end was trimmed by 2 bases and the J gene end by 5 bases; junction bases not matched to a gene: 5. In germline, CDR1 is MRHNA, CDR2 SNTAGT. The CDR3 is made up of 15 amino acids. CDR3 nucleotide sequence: TGTGCCAGCAGTGACGCCCGACAGGGAACCGGGGAGCTGTTTTTT. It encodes CASSDARQGTGELFF.

In nucleotides, the CDR3 is TGTGCCAGCCAAGAGACGGGAATGGAGACCCAGTACTTC. This encodes CASQETGMETQYF. This chain links TRBV6-5 with TRBJ2-5; D is perhaps TRBD2 (5 bases). The V and J ends lost 8 bases and 5 bases respectively, with 15 bases between them. The CDR3 loop spans 13 amino acids. Germline-derived CDR1 and CDR2 are MNHEY and SVGAGI.

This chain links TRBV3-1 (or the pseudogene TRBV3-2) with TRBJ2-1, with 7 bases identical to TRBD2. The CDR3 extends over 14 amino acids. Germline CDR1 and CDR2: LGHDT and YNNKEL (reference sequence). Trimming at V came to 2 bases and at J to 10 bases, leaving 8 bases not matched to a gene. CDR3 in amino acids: CASSQSPSGIEQFF. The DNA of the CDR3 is TGTGCCAGCAGCCAAAGCCCTAGCGGCATAGAGCAGTTCTTC.

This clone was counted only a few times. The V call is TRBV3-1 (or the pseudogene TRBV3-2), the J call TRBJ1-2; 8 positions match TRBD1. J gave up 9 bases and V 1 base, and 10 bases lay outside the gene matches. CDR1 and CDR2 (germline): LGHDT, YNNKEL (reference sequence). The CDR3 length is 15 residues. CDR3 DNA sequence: TGTGCCAGCAGCCAAGCGATGGGACAGGAAGACAGCTACACCTTC. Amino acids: CASSQAMGQEDSYTF.

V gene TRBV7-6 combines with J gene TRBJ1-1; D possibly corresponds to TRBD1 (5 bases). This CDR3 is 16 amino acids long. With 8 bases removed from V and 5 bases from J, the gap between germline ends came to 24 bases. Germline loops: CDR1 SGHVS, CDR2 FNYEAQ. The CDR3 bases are TGTGCCAGCGCCCCGTCGGGGGGTTTTTTAACTACTGAAGCTTTCTTT. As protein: CASAPSGGFLTTEAFF.

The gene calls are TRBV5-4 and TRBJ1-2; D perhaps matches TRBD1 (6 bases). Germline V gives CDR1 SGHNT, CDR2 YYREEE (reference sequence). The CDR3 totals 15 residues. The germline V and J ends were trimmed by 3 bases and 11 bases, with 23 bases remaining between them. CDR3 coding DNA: TGTGCCAGCAGCTCCCTGACAGGATACTACCGGGGTTACACCTTC. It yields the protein CASSSLTGYYRGYTF.

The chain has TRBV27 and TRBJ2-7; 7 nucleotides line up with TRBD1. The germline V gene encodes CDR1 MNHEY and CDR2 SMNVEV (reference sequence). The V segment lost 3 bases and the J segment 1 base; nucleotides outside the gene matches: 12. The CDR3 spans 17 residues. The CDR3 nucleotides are TGTGCCAGCAGTTTCCGTCGACAGGGTTATAATTCCTACGAGCAGTACTTC. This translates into CASSFRRQGYNSYEQYF.